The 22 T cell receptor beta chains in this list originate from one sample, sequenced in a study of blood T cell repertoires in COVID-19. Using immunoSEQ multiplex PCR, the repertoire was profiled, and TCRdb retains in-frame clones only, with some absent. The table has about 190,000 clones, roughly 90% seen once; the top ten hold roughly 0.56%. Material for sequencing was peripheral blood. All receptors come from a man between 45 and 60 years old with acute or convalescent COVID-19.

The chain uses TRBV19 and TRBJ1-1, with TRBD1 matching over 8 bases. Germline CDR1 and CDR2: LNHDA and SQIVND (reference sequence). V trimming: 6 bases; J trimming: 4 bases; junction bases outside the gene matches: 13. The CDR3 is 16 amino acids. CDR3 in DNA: TGTGCCAGTAGCTTATTACACAGGGGGTCGATCACTGAAGCTTTCTTT. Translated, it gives CASSLLHRGSITEAFF.

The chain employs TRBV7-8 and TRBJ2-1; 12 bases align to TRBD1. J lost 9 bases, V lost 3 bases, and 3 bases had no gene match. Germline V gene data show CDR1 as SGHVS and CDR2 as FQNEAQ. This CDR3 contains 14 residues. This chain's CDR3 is CASSLGQGASEQFF. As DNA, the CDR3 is TGTGCCAGCAGCTTGGGACAGGGGGCAAGTGAGCAGTTCTTC.

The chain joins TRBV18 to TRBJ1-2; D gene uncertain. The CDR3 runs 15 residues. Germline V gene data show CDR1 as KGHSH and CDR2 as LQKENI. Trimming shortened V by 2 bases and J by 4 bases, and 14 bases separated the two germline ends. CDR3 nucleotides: TGTGCCAGCTCACCATCCCCCCCGGGAATCTATGGCTACACCTTC. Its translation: CASSPSPPGIYGYTF.

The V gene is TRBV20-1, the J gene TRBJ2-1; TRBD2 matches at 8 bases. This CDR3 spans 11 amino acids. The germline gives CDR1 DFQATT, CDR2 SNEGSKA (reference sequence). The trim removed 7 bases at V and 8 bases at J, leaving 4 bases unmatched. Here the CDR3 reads CSVASGHEQFF. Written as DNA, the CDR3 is TGCAGTGTGGCTAGCGGGCATGAGCAGTTCTTC.

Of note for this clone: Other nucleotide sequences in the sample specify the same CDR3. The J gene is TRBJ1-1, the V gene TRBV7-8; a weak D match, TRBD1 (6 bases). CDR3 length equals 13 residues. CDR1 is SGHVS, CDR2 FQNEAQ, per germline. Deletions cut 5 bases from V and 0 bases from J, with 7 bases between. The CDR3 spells CASSRGLNTEAFF. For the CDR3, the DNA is TGTGCCAGCAGCCGGGGGCTGAACACTGAAGCTTTCTTT.

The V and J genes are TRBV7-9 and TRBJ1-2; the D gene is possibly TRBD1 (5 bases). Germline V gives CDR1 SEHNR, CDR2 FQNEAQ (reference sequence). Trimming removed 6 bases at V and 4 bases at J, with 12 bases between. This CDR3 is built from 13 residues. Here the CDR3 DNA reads TGTGCCAGCAGAACGACAGACCCCTATGGCTACACCTTC. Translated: CASRTTDPYGYTF. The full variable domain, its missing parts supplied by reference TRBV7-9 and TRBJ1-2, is DTGVSQNPRHKITKRGQNVTFRCDPISEHNRLYWYRQTLGQGPEFLTYFQNEAQLEKSRLLSDRFSAERPKGSFSTLEIQRTEQGDSAMYLCASRTTDPYGYTFGSGTRLTVV.

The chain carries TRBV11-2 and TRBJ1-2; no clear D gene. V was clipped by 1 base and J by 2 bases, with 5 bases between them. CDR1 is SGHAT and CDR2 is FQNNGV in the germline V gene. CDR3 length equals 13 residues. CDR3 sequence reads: CASSLVQNYGYTF. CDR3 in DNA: TGTGCCAGCAGCTTAGTACAGAACTATGGCTACACCTTC.

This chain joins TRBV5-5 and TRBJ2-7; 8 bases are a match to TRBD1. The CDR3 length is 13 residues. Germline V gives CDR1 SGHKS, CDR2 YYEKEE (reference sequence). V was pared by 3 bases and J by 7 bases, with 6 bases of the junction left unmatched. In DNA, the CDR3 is TGTGCCAGCAGCTCTGGACAGGGCTGGGAGCAGTACGTC. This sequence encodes CASSSGQGWEQYV.

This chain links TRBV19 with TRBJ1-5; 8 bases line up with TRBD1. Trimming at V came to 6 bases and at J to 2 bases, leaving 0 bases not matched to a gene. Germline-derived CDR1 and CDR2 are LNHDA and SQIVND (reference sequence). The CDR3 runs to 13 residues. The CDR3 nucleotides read TGTGCCAGTAGGACAGGGGGCAATCAGCCCCAGCATTTT. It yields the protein CASRTGGNQPQHF.

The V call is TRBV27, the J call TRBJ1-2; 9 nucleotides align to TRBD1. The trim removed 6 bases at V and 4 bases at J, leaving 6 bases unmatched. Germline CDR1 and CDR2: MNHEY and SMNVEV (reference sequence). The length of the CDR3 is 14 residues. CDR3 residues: CASRRDRDGYGYTF. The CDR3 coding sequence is TGTGCCAGCAGACGGGACAGGGACGGCTATGGCTACACCTTC.

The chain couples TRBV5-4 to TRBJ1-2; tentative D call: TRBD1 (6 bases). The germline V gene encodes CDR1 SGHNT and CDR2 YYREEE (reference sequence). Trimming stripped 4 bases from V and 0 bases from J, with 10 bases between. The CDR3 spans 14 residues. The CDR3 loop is CASSLTGSNYGYTF. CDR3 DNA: TGTGCCAGCAGCCTGACAGGCTCTAACTATGGCTACACCTTC.

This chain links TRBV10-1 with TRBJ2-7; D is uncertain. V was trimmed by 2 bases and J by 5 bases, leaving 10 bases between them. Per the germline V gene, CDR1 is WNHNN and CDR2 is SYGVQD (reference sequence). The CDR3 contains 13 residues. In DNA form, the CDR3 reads TGCGCCAGCAGTGAGGGAATCCTAGACGAGCAGTACGTC. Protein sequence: CASSEGILDEQYV.

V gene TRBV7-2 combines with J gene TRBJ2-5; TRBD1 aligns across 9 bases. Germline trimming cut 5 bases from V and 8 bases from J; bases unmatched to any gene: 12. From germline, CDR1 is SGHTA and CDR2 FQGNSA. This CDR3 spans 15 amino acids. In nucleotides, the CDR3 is TGTGCCAGCAGCACGAGGACAGGGGCTCATGGTACCCAGTACTTC. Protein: CASSTRTGAHGTQYF.

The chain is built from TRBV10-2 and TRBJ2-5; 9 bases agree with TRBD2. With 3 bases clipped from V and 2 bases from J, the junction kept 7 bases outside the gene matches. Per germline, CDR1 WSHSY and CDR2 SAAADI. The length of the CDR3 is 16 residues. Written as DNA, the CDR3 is TGCGCCAGCAGTGACGGTAGCGGGGGACCACAAGAGACCCAGTACTTC. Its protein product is CASSDGSGGPQETQYF.

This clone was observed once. CDR3 region: CASSQGSGSGANVLTF. Here the CDR3 DNA reads TGTGCCAGCAGCCAAGGATCTGGGAGTGGGGCCAACGTCCTGACTTTC. The chain uses TRBV4-2 and TRBJ2-6, with a tentative D call TRBD2 (5 bases). Trimming removed 1 base from V and 3 bases from J, with 10 bases in between. The CDR3 has 16 residues. Per germline, CDR1 LGHNA and CDR2 YNFKEQ.

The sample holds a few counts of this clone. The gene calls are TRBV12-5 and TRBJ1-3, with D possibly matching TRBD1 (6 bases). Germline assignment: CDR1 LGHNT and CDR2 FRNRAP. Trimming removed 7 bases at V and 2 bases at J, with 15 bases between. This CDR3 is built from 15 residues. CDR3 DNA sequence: TGTGCTAGTGCTTCAACCGGGACACCTGGAAACACCATATATTTT. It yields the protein CASASTGTPGNTIYF.

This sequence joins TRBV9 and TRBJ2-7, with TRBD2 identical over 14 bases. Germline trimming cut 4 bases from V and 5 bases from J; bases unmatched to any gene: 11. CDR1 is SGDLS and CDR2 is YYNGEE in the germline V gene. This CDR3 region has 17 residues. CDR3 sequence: CASSPAGTSGSFNEQYF. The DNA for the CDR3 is TGTGCCAGCAGCCCAGCTGGGACTAGCGGGAGCTTCAACGAGCAGTACTTC.

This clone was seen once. The DNA of the CDR3 is TGTGCCAGCAGGACTCCAGGACAGAACACCGGGGAGCTGTTTTTT. It encodes CASRTPGQNTGELFF. This rearrangement joins TRBV6-5 to TRBJ2-2; the D gene is possibly TRBD1 (5 bases). This CDR3 region has 15 residues. CDR1 is MNHEY, CDR2 SVGAGI, per germline. Trimming removed 6 bases at V and 1 base at J, with 12 bases between.

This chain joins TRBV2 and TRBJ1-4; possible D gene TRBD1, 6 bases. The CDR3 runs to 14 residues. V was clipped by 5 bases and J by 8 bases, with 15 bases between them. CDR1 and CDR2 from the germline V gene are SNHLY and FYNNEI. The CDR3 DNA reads TGTGCCAGCAGTTGGGACACCGTGAGGGAAAAACTGTTTTTT. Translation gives CASSWDTVREKLFF.

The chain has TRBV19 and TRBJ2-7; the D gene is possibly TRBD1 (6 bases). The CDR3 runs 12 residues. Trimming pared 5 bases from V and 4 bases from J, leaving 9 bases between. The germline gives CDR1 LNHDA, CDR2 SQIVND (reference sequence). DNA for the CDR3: TGTGCCAGTAGTTCAACAGGGTACGAGCAGTACTTC. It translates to CASSSTGYEQYF.

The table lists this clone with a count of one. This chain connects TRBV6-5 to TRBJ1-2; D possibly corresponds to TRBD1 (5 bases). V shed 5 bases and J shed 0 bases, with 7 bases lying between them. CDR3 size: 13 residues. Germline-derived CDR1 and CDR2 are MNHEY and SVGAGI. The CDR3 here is CASSQQANYGYTF. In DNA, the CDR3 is TGTGCCAGCAGTCAACAGGCTAACTATGGCTACACCTTC.

The CDR3 DNA sequence: TGTGCCAGCAGCCGTCAAGGTGGGGCTTCCTACAATGAGCAGTTCTTC. Its translation: CASSRQGGASYNEQFF. The chain has TRBV7-3 and TRBJ2-1, with a tentative D call TRBD1 (5 bases). The CDR3 contains 16 residues. CDR1 and CDR2 from the germline V gene are SGHTA and FQGTGA. The V end was cut by 5 bases, the J end by 1 base, with 15 bases between.